This TCR beta chain was identified during a study of OX40 agonist ivuxolimab in advanced cancers. Exclusion of a patient followed from autoimmune disease history or systemic immunosuppression. Libraries were prepared by immunoSEQ multiplex PCR; TCRdb keeps only in-frame clonotypes and omits some of them. The repertoire includes 70,000 to 80,000 clones, approximately 85% of them detected once, and 15% to 20% sits in the top ten. Points on this clone: Its matching antigen is unknown.

Study-wide findings and caveats: CD4+ and CD8+ blood T cells expanded clonally by week 6 at 0.1 to 3.0 mg/kg.

The CDR3 has 14 amino acids. CDR1 SGHDT and CDR2 YYEEEE come from the germline V gene. V lost 0 bases to trimming and J lost 4 bases, with 8 bases between them. The chain joins TRBV5-6 to TRBJ2-1, with a tentative D call TRBD2 (5 bases). Sequencing was performed on CD4+ or CD8+ T cells sorted from blood, taken in a trial of the OX40 agonist ivuxolimab. This clonotype originated in an adult with an advanced solid tumor such as melanoma, head and neck, liver or kidney cancer. DNA of the CDR3: TGTGCCAGCAGCTTGGCCACTAGTTACAATGAGCAGTTCTTC. Encoded protein: CASSLATSYNEQFF.